These 31 T cell receptor beta chains originate from one sample sequenced in a study of T-cell memory formation after mild COVID-19. TCRdb analysed the 5' RACE reads with MiXCR anew, one entry per CDR3 protein. The sample shows 200,000 to 250,000 distinct CDR3 sequences, 9.5% to 10% of them seen only once. The sequenced sample was PBMCs or a T cell subset sorted from them (not recorded which). These receptors were taken from a man aged 18 to 29 who had mild COVID-19 (a few samples of this study predate the infection). Cell type and time point are not known.

The chain carries TRBV7-9 and TRBJ1-4; D is unclear. CDR3 length equals 13 residues. V was shortened by 8 bases and J by 8 bases, with 15 bases between the two germline ends. Germline assignment: CDR1 SEHNR and CDR2 FQNEAQ (reference sequence). The CDR3 DNA sequence: TGTGCCAGCGGTAGCGAGCGATGGGAAAAACTGTTTTTT. Its translation is CASGSERWEKLFF.

V gene TRBV25-1 combines with J gene TRBJ1-2; 7 bases line up with TRBD1. Germline V gene lookup returns CDR1 MGHDK and CDR2 SYGVNS. This CDR3 comprises 13 residues. The J segment lost 8 bases and the V segment lost 5 bases, leaving 8 bases of the junction unmatched. In DNA form, the CDR3 reads TGTGCCAGCAGTATAAACAGGGGAGACGGCTACACCTTC. It specifies CASSINRGDGYTF.

In this sample, this clonotype turned up many times. V is TRBV7-8 and J is TRBJ2-6; 7 positions match TRBD1. The length of the CDR3 is 17 residues. Germline CDR1 and CDR2: SGHVS and FQNEAQ. The V segment lost 1 base and the J segment 0 bases; nucleotides outside the gene matches: 3. CDR3 sequence (DNA): TGTGCCAGCAGCTTAGTGGCAGGGGGCTCTGGGGCCAACGTCCTGACTTTC. It yields the protein CASSLVAGGSGANVLTF.

J is TRBJ1-2 and V is TRBV11-2; D may be TRBD1 (5 bases). Trimming stripped 1 base from V and 4 bases from J, with 13 bases between. Per germline, CDR1 SGHAT and CDR2 FQNNGV. The CDR3 is made up of 15 amino acids. CDR3 loop: CASSLARGVGYGYTF. The CDR3 nucleotides read TGTGCCAGCAGCTTAGCTAGGGGAGTAGGCTATGGCTACACCTTC. Complete variable domain (other parts from reference TRBV11-2 and TRBJ1-2): EAGVAQSPRYKIIEKRQSVAFWCNPISGHATLYWYQQILGQGPKLLIQFQNNGVVDDSQLPKDRFSAERLKGVDSTLKIQPAKLEDSAVYLCASSLARGVGYGYTFGSGTRLTVV.

This clonotype showed up just a few times. The V call is TRBV7-9, the J call TRBJ1-1; TRBD1 matches at 8 bases. The CDR3 is 16 amino acids. The V gene end was trimmed by 5 bases and the J gene end by 0 bases; junction bases not matched to a gene: 8. Germline-derived CDR1 and CDR2 are SEHNR and FQNEAQ (reference sequence). CDR3 in amino acids: CASSPYRGGLNTEAFF. In nucleotides, the CDR3 is TGTGCCAGCAGCCCCTACAGGGGGGGGTTGAACACTGAAGCTTTCTTT.

This clonotype has a handful of counts. A junction end diverges from the germline sequence, so it may reflect a read error. The chain is built from TRBV2 and TRBJ2-5; D gene uncertain. This CDR3 contains 15 residues. CDR1 is SNHLY, CDR2 FYNNEI, per germline. This CDR3 is CASSPPPLPPEAQYF. CDR3 bases: TGTGCCAGCAGTCCTCCCCCCCTACCCCCAGAGGCCCAGTACTTC.

In its sample, this clonotype was seen a few times. The chain carries TRBV5-1 and TRBJ2-7; 9 nucleotides line up with TRBD1. J was trimmed by 4 bases and V by 2 bases; bases with no gene match: 10. Germline V CDR1 and CDR2: SGHRS, YFSETQ. The CDR3 length is 16 residues. The CDR3 region is CASSLPGTGTSYEQYF. The CDR3 nucleotides read TGCGCCAGCAGCTTACCCGGGACAGGGACTTCTTACGAGCAGTACTTC.

This clonotype showed up just a few times. The chain couples TRBV6-5 to TRBJ2-3; D unclear. V lost 0 bases, J lost 8 bases, and 3 bases lay in between. The CDR3 runs 11 residues. Germline V gives CDR1 MNHEY, CDR2 SVGAGI. This CDR3 is CASSYSFTQYF. The DNA of the CDR3 is TGTGCCAGCAGTTACTCTTTTACGCAGTATTTT.

This clonotype was detected a few times. The CDR3 DNA reads TGCGCCAGCAGCCAAACTGACAGGGGAGGCGAAAAACTGTTTTTT. Translation: CASSQTDRGGEKLFF. The V call is TRBV4-3, the J call TRBJ1-4, with 8 bases lining up with TRBD1. The CDR3 is 15 residues long. The ends lost 2 bases at V and 8 bases at J; junction bases unmatched: 7. Germline CDR1 reads LGHNA; CDR2 reads YSLEER.

The sample holds a few counts of this clonotype. The chain joins TRBV12-3 or TRBV12-4 to TRBJ2-1; D is unclear. The CDR3 contains 14 residues. The ends were cut back, 7 bases at V and 0 bases at J, with 10 bases in the middle. CDR3 nucleotide sequence: TGTGCCAGCACCTGGGTTAGCTCCTACAATGAGCAGTTCTTC. Its translation is CASTWVSSYNEQFF.

This clonotype was found many times. This chain joins TRBV7-2 and TRBJ2-5; 8 bases line up with TRBD2. There are 15 residues in the CDR3. Trimming removed 5 bases from V and 3 bases from J; junction bases left unmatched: 8. Germline CDR1 SGHTA, CDR2 FQGNSA. The CDR3 DNA is TGTGCCAGCAGCAACAGCGGGGGCTGGGAAGAGACCCAGTACTTC. Its translation: CASSNSGGWEETQYF.

This clonotype was observed at least ten times. V is TRBV7-9 and J is TRBJ1-1, with D unresolved. Germline V gene data show CDR1 as SEHNR and CDR2 as FQNEAQ (reference sequence). Trimming removed 6 bases at V and 8 bases at J, with 19 bases between. The CDR3 has 14 residues. CDR3 amino acids: CASREAAAAPEAFF. The CDR3 nucleotides read TGTGCCAGCAGGGAGGCAGCCGCGGCCCCGGAAGCTTTCTTT.

This clonotype was counted ten times or more. Here the CDR3 reads CSVGIRLAGESTDTQYF. The CDR3 DNA reads TGCAGCGTGGGGATTCGACTAGCGGGGGAGAGCACAGATACGCAGTATTTT. J is TRBJ2-3 and V is TRBV29-1; TRBD2 agrees at 12 bases. V lost 6 bases, J lost 0 bases, and 10 bases stayed unmatched. The CDR3 is 17 residues long. CDR1 is SQVTM and CDR2 is ANQGSEA in the germline V gene.

This clonotype occurred a few times. The chain is built from TRBV6-5 and TRBJ2-2, with D perhaps matching TRBD1 (5 bases). Looked up from germline, CDR1 is MNHEY and CDR2 is SVGAGI. There are 18 residues in the CDR3. Trimming removed 6 bases at V and 6 bases at J, with 26 bases between. In DNA, the CDR3 is TGTGCCAGCAGGCCTTATAGGACAACCACAAAAAGGCCCGGGGAGCTGTTTTTT. Protein: CASRPYRTTTKRPGELFF.

In its sample, this clonotype was seen a few times. The rearrangement links TRBV5-1 to TRBJ2-1, with D perhaps TRBD2 (7 bases). The CDR3 spans 15 residues. The germline gives CDR1 SGHRS, CDR2 YFSETQ. Trimming left V 4 bases short and J 6 bases short, with 17 bases between. DNA of the CDR3: TGCGCCAGCAGCCCGTTGGAGGGGGGGGGCAATGAGCAGTTCTTC. It specifies CASSPLEGGGNEQFF.

The chain has TRBV27 and TRBJ1-1; 8 bases agree with TRBD1. The CDR3 extends over 15 amino acids. V shed 8 bases and J 0 bases; nucleotides not matched to a gene: 8. Per germline, CDR1 MNHEY and CDR2 SMNVEV (reference sequence). The CDR3 protein is CASPGTGLMNTEAFF. The CDR3 bases are TGTGCCAGCCCTGGGACAGGCCTAATGAACACTGAAGCTTTCTTT.

This clonotype showed up many times. This sequence joins TRBV7-2 and TRBJ2-1; D gene uncertain. Trimming cost V 2 bases and J 4 bases, with 12 bases left between them. Germline V gives CDR1 SGHTA, CDR2 FQGNSA. CDR3 length equals 15 residues. Written as DNA, the CDR3 is TGTGCCAGCAGCTTACTAGGGCCTCCTTACAATGAGCAGTTCTTC. Its protein is CASSLLGPPYNEQFF.

A few counts support this clonotype. The chain recombines TRBV7-2 with TRBJ2-5, with 8 positions matching TRBD1. The trim removed 1 base at V and 5 bases at J, leaving 6 bases unmatched. This CDR3 has 15 amino acids. Germline loops: CDR1 SGHTA, CDR2 FQGNSA. The CDR3 DNA sequence: TGTGCCAGCAGCTTAGAGCCAGGGGGCAGGGAGACCCAGTACTTC. It specifies CASSLEPGGRETQYF.

The gene calls are TRBV24-1 and TRBJ2-1; 7 bases align to TRBD2. Germline V gene lookup returns CDR1 KGHDR and CDR2 SFDVKD. This CDR3 comprises 14 residues. Trimming cost V 9 bases and J 0 bases; bases outside gene matches: 4. CDR3 DNA sequence: TGTGCCACCGGATGGGGGGGCTCCTACAATGAGCAGTTCTTC. This gives the protein CATGWGGSYNEQFF.

The table lists this clonotype with a few counts. This chain connects TRBV29-1 to TRBJ2-5, with D possibly matching TRBD2 (6 bases). V was shortened by 6 bases and J by 5 bases, with 13 bases between the two germline ends. This CDR3 region has 12 residues. CDR1 SQVTM and CDR2 ANQGSEA come from the germline V gene. The CDR3 nucleotides are TGCAGCGTGGGGACTTGGAGGGAGACCCAGTACTTC. This translates into CSVGTWRETQYF.

J is TRBJ1-1 and V is TRBV7-2; possible D gene TRBD1, 5 bases. CDR1 and CDR2 from the germline V gene are SGHTA and FQGNSA. The CDR3 spans 14 residues. With 2 bases removed from V and 1 base from J, the gap between germline ends came to 8 bases. CDR3 region: CASSLTQGNTEAFF. CDR3 nucleotides: TGTGCCAGCAGCTTAACGCAGGGGAACACTGAAGCTTTCTTT. The full variable domain, with the rest looked up from reference TRBV7-2 and TRBJ1-1, is GAGVSQSPSNKVTEKGKDVELRCDPISGHTALYWYRQSLGQGLEFLIYFQGNSAPDKSGLPSDRFSAERTGGSVSTLTIQRTQQEDSAVYLCASSLTQGNTEAFFGQGTRLTVV.

The V and J genes are TRBV20-1 and TRBJ2-5; maybe TRBD2 (7 bases). V was trimmed by 6 bases and J by 5 bases, leaving 13 bases between them. Germline V gives CDR1 DFQATT, CDR2 SNEGSKA (reference sequence). This CDR3 has 12 residues. The CDR3 bases are TGCAGTGCCAGGAGGGGGGGTGAGACCCAGTACTTC. The encoded protein is CSARRGGETQYF.

This chain links TRBV6-2 or TRBV6-3 with TRBJ1-5; 12 bases are shared with TRBD1. Germline V gene data show CDR1 as MNHEY and CDR2 as SVGEGT. The CDR3 sequence is 15 residues long. With V trimmed by 6 bases and J by 6 bases, 6 bases remained unmatched. The CDR3 here is CASRGDRGPRQPQHF. The CDR3 DNA sequence: TGTGCCAGCAGGGGGGACAGGGGGCCTCGTCAGCCCCAGCATTTT.

Many counts were recorded for this clonotype. This rearrangement joins TRBV5-1 to TRBJ2-2, with 7 bases matching TRBD1. V gave up 4 bases and J gave up 4 bases; unmatched junction bases: 10. CDR1 is SGHRS and CDR2 is YFSETQ in the germline V gene. CDR3 length: 16 amino acids. The CDR3 DNA sequence: TGCGCCAGCAGCCCGGGGACAGTAATAGCCACCGGGGAGCTGTTTTTT. It is translated as CASSPGTVIATGELFF.

This clonotype was detected a few times. The V gene is TRBV12-3 or TRBV12-4, the J gene TRBJ1-5, with 7 bases identical to TRBD1. This CDR3 comprises 21 residues. Trimming took 0 bases from V and 6 from J; bases not matched to a gene: 23. The CDR3, as DNA: TGTGCCAGCAGTTTAGCGCTCGGCGGGACAGCCAACTTGGTTCCTAGTCAGCCCCAGCATTTT. This encodes CASSLALGGTANLVPSQPQHF.

The chain has TRBV24-1 and TRBJ2-7; TRBD2 might be the D (5 bases). Trimming removed 7 bases from V and 9 bases from J, with 15 bases in between. The CDR3 length is 12 residues. In germline, CDR1 is KGHDR, CDR2 SFDVKD. CDR3 nucleotides: TGTGCCACCAGGCCGGTGAGGGAAGGGCAGTACTTC. This codes for CATRPVREGQYF.

The chain links TRBV4-1 to TRBJ2-7; unclear D gene. V lost 0 bases and J 6 bases, leaving 9 bases between the germline ends. The CDR3 is 13 amino acids. Germline V gene lookup returns CDR1 MGHRA and CDR2 YSYEKL. The CDR3 here is CASSQEPISEQYV. The CDR3 nucleotides read TGCGCCAGCAGCCAAGAACCCATTAGCGAGCAGTACGTC.

CDR3 region: CSANIAGVGEQYV. The CDR3 DNA sequence: TGCAGTGCTAACATTGCGGGGGTTGGCGAGCAGTACGTC. The chain is built from TRBV20-1 and TRBJ2-7, with TRBD2 matching 7 bases. The CDR3 loop spans 13 amino acids. Losses at the gene ends were 4 bases for V and 6 bases for J; bases not matched to a gene: 9. CDR1 DFQATT and CDR2 SNEGSKA come from the germline V gene (reference sequence).

This clonotype showed up many times. The chain uses TRBV5-6 and TRBJ2-7; TRBD1 aligns across 8 bases. This CDR3 is built from 14 residues. CDR1 SGHDT and CDR2 YYEEEE come from the germline V gene. The ends lost 3 bases at V and 1 base at J; junction bases unmatched: 3. CDR3 loop: CASSSRDRSYEQYV. The CDR3, as DNA: TGTGCCAGCAGCTCCCGGGACAGGTCCTACGAGCAGTACGTC.

Many counts were recorded for this clonotype. V gene TRBV7-9 combines with J gene TRBJ1-1, with D possibly TRBD1 on 6 matching bases. This CDR3 comprises 15 residues. In germline, CDR1 is SEHNR, CDR2 FQNEAQ (reference sequence). V gave up 6 bases and J gave up 1 base, with 15 bases separating them. DNA of the CDR3: TGTGCCAGCAGTCGTAACAGGGTCGGGAACACTGAAGCTTTCTTT. Encoded protein: CASSRNRVGNTEAFF. The full variable domain, its missing parts supplied by reference TRBV7-9 and TRBJ1-1, is DTGVSQNPRHKITKRGQNVTFRCDPISEHNRLYWYRQTLGQGPEFLTYFQNEAQLEKSRLLSDRFSAERPKGSFSTLEIQRTEQGDSAMYLCASSRNRVGNTEAFFGQGTRLTVV.

This clonotype has ten or more counts. The chain employs TRBV12-3 or TRBV12-4 and TRBJ1-2; D is unclear. Trimming removed 6 bases from V and 2 bases from J, with 7 bases in between. The CDR3 is 12 residues long. CDR3 DNA sequence: TGTGCCAGCAGCCCGGACAACTATGGCTACACCTTC. Residues: CASSPDNYGYTF.